Presented here are 9 T cell receptor beta chains from one specimen sequenced in a study of cytomegalovirus exposure and HLA in healthy donors. The primer mix had 60 Vbeta and 13 Jbeta primers. The table came from immunoSEQ multiplex PCR; TCRdb's copy has only in-frame clones and leaves some out. The table lists around 130,000 clones, approximately 8.8% of them singletons. The sample consisted of PBMCs. The receptor set was obtained from a man aged 40-49 years in good health and CMV-seronegative.

This clone was seen a few times. V and J are TRBV7-8 and TRBJ2-1; possibly TRBD1 for D (6 bases). V was cut by 7 bases and J by 4 bases, with 23 bases left in between. This CDR3 has 17 amino acids. CDR1 is SGHVS, CDR2 FQNEAQ, per germline. CDR3 protein: CASTLPQTGVEYNEQFF. CDR3 nucleotides: TGTGCCAGCACCCTGCCCCAGACAGGAGTGGAGTACAATGAGCAGTTCTTC.

This clone has just a few counts. This chain uses TRBV4-3 with TRBJ1-1; 9 positions match TRBD1. Germline V gives CDR1 LGHNA, CDR2 YSLEER. With V trimmed by 4 bases and J by 8 bases, 5 bases remained unmatched. The CDR3 is made up of 13 amino acids. The CDR3 sequence is CASSLAGQGEAFF. In DNA, the CDR3 is TGCGCCAGCAGCCTTGCGGGACAGGGAGAAGCTTTCTTT.

This rearrangement joins TRBV4-2 to TRBJ2-1; no definite D call. This CDR3 has 14 amino acids. Trimming left V 0 bases short and J 6 bases short, with 9 bases between. Germline loops: CDR1 LGHNA, CDR2 YNFKEQ. CDR3 sequence: CASSQDSRPNEQFF. Here the CDR3 DNA reads TGTGCCAGCAGCCAAGATTCCAGGCCCAATGAGCAGTTCTTC.

The gene calls are TRBV5-1 and TRBJ2-2; a possible D gene is TRBD1 (6 bases). The V end was cut by 9 bases, the J end by 6 bases, with 12 bases between. There are 12 residues in the CDR3. In germline, CDR1 is SGHRS, CDR2 YFSETQ. The CDR3 DNA reads as TGCGCCACCGGAGACAGGCCCGGGGAGCTGTTTTTT. Its translation is CATGDRPGELFF.

This clone was detected a few times. As DNA, the CDR3 is TGTGCCAGCAGTGTAGGGGCAGGGGCTGGAAACACCATATATTTT. As protein: CASSVGAGAGNTIYF. The chain combines TRBV2 with TRBJ1-3; D may be TRBD1 (6 bases). Germline assignment: CDR1 SNHLY and CDR2 FYNNEI. V dropped 4 bases and J dropped 2 bases, with 12 bases sitting between them. The CDR3 has 15 residues.

The chain carries TRBV9 and TRBJ1-2, with D perhaps TRBD1 (5 bases). Trimming took off 0 bases at V and 8 bases at J, with 14 bases between the two ends. CDR1 is SGDLS, CDR2 YYNGEE, per germline. This CDR3 spans 14 amino acids. CDR3 sequence (DNA): TGTGCCAGCAGCGTAGGGCGGGGGACGGGGGGCTACACCTTC. Residues: CASSVGRGTGGYTF. Variable domain in full (rest from reference TRBV9 and TRBJ1-2): DSGVTQTPKHLITATGQRVTLRCSPRSGDLSVYWYQQSLDQGLQFLIQYYNGEERAKGNILERFSAQQFPDLHSELNLSSLELGDSALYFCASSVGRGTGGYTFGSGTRLTVV.

The chain links TRBV2 to TRBJ2-4; D may be TRBD2 (6 bases). Per the germline V gene, CDR1 is SNHLY and CDR2 is FYNNEI. This CDR3 has 16 amino acids. Trimming removed 0 bases at V and 7 bases at J, with 16 bases between. The CDR3 DNA reads TGTGCCAGCAGTGAAGCGCTTGGAGGGGACTGGAACATTCAGTACTTC. Its protein product is CASSEALGGDWNIQYF.

This clone was found a few times. The chain combines TRBV27 with TRBJ1-1; D is ambiguous. Trimming took 2 bases from V and 3 from J, leaving 7 bases between them. Germline V lookup: CDR1 MNHEY, CDR2 SMNVEV (reference sequence). The CDR3 runs 13 residues. CDR3 coding DNA: TGTGCCAGCAGTTTAATGTCTCACACTGAAGCTTTCTTT. It translates to CASSLMSHTEAFF.

The chain has TRBV27 and TRBJ1-1; tentatively, D is TRBD1 (6 bases). The CDR3 runs to 14 residues. V lost 6 bases and J 4 bases, leaving 15 bases between the germline ends. CDR1 and CDR2 (germline): MNHEY, SMNVEV (reference sequence). CDR3 amino acids: CASSQGFGSTEAFF. CDR3 bases: TGTGCCAGCAGCCAGGGGTTCGGTAGCACTGAAGCTTTCTTT.